This T cell receptor (beta chain) was found in a study of cytomegalovirus exposure and HLA in healthy donors. V dropped 11 bases and J dropped 6 bases, with 28 bases sitting between them. Germline V gene sequence: CDR1 WSHSY, CDR2 SAAADI. This CDR3 has 16 residues. PCR was performed using 60 Vbeta and 13 Jbeta primers. The repertoire was sequenced with immunoSEQ multiplex PCR; TCRdb's copy has only in-frame clones and lacks some. The sample lists 130,000 to 150,000 clones; roughly 64% were seen once. On this clone itself: Other DNA sequences of this sample code for an identical CDR3.

The receptor comes from a woman aged 25 to 39 in good health and CMV-seropositive. The sequenced sample consisted of PBMCs. The chain combines TRBV10-2 with TRBJ1-2; D gene uncertain. The CDR3 region is CAALIREGSRLDGYTF. Here the CDR3 DNA reads TGCGCCGCCCTAATAAGGGAGGGATCACGGTTGGATGGCTACACCTTC.